Below are 24 T cell receptor beta chains sequenced from a single sample in a study of T cell responses to AZD1222 COVID-19 vaccine (dated by TCRdb to the early 2020s). The library relied on the immunoSEQ multiplex PCR assay. The source is immuneACCESS, and TCRdb retained only in-frame sequences with V and J called. Part of the clones is not carried over; for the studies checked, unresolved V genes explain less than half of this, and the remainder is unexplained. The sample table lists some 150,000 clones, 92% of them with a count of one. The top ten hold 1.5% to 2% of the sample. What the time point label conveys for this sample: baseline before first vaccination. Specimen: peripheral blood, collected on day 0 of AZD1222 vaccination. The receptors shown here come from an adult in good health.

The chain is built from TRBV6-1 and TRBJ1-3; D call uncertain. The CDR3 loop spans 16 amino acids. V gave up 1 base and J gave up 0 bases, with 10 bases separating them. Germline-derived CDR1 and CDR2 are MNHNS and SASEGT. CDR3 sequence: CASSEVWSLSGNTIYF. The CDR3 DNA is TGTGCCAGCAGTGAAGTATGGTCTCTCTCTGGAAACACCATATATTTT.

The chain carries TRBV5-4 and TRBJ2-5; D is possibly TRBD1 (5 bases). Germline V gene lookup returns CDR1 SGHNT and CDR2 YYREEE (reference sequence). V was pared by 0 bases and J by 2 bases, with 5 bases between. This CDR3 spans 13 amino acids. The DNA of the CDR3 is TGTGCCAGCAGCTTGGGACAGCAAGAGACCCAGTACTTC. It is translated as CASSLGQQETQYF.

The chain uses TRBV6-5 and TRBJ1-6; no reliable D call. Trimming cost V 6 bases and J 5 bases, with 14 bases left between them. This CDR3 contains 15 residues. Germline values: CDR1 MNHEY, CDR2 SVGAGI. The CDR3 DNA reads TGTGCCAGCAGCGCTACGGACGGGGATAATTCACCCCTCCACTTT. Translation gives CASSATDGDNSPLHF.

The chain employs TRBV4-1 and TRBJ1-2; D is undetermined. V lost 1 base to trimming and J lost 4 bases, with 16 bases between them. The germline V gene has CDR1 MGHRA and CDR2 YSYEKL. This CDR3 comprises 16 residues. The DNA of the CDR3 is TGCGCCAGCAGCCAAGCTTCTGACGGCCCTAGCTATGGCTACACCTTC. Translation: CASSQASDGPSYGYTF.

The V and J genes are TRBV18 and TRBJ1-4; D is unresolved. CDR1 and CDR2 (germline): KGHSH, LQKENI. The CDR3 loop spans 15 amino acids. Between the trimmed V and J ends, which lost 2 bases and 8 bases, there was a span of 15 bases. As DNA, the CDR3 is TGTGCCAGCTCACCATATCCCGCCTCAAGGGAAAAACTGTTTTTT. This gives the protein CASSPYPASREKLFF.

The chain carries TRBV7-2 and TRBJ2-2; unclear D gene. Trimming stripped 1 base from V and 6 bases from J, with 9 bases between. Germline V gene lookup returns CDR1 SGHTA and CDR2 FQGNSA. This CDR3 is 14 amino acids long. The CDR3 spells CASSLDLGAGELFF. The DNA of the CDR3 is TGTGCCAGCAGCTTAGACTTGGGCGCCGGGGAGCTGTTTTTT.

This rearrangement joins TRBV11-1 to TRBJ2-5; D is possibly TRBD1 (6 bases). The V end lost 1 base, the J end lost 4 bases, and 10 bases lay between the germline ends. CDR1 is SGHAT and CDR2 is FQDESV in the germline V gene (reference sequence). This CDR3 is 14 amino acids long. Here the CDR3 reads CASSLEQGVETQYF. The CDR3 coding sequence is TGTGCCAGCAGCTTAGAACAGGGAGTAGAGACCCAGTACTTC.

V usage is TRBV9 and J usage is TRBJ2-7; a weak D match, TRBD2 (5 bases). V was clipped by 4 bases and J by 4 bases, with 18 bases between them. In germline, CDR1 is SGDLS, CDR2 YYNGEE. The CDR3 is made up of 15 amino acids. The CDR3 here is CASSPNEGSLYEQYF. CDR3 in DNA: TGTGCCAGCAGCCCGAACGAAGGGAGTTTATACGAGCAGTACTTC.

The chain employs TRBV6-1 and TRBJ1-5; perhaps TRBD1 as D (5 bases). The ends were cut back, 2 bases at V and 7 bases at J, with 18 bases in the middle. The CDR3 has 16 amino acids. The germline V gene has CDR1 MNHNS and CDR2 SASEGT. The CDR3 sequence: CASSELLVRGNQPQHF. As DNA, the CDR3 is TGTGCCAGCAGTGAATTGTTAGTTCGGGGGAACCAGCCCCAGCATTTT.

The chain joins TRBV28 to TRBJ1-3; TRBD1 agrees at 7 bases. The CDR3 has 17 amino acids. CDR1 and CDR2 (germline): MDHEN, SYDVKM. After removal of 3 bases from V and 4 bases from J, the junction contained 12 bases not matched to a gene. This CDR3 is CASSFIRDSSFGNTIYF. The CDR3 DNA reads as TGTGCCAGCAGTTTCATACGGGACAGTTCCTTCGGAAACACCATATATTTT.

The chain has TRBV10-3 and TRBJ2-7; 7 bases match TRBD1. CDR1 is ENHRY, CDR2 SYGVKD, per germline. The trim removed 11 bases at V and 4 bases at J, leaving 8 bases unmatched. This CDR3 is 12 amino acids long. The CDR3 is CAARTGEYEQYF. As DNA, the CDR3 is TGTGCCGCCCGGACAGGAGAATACGAGCAGTACTTC.

V gene TRBV7-9 combines with J gene TRBJ1-4, with unresolved D. The CDR3 loop spans 12 amino acids. V dropped 2 bases and J dropped 4 bases, with 2 bases sitting between them. In germline, CDR1 is SEHNR, CDR2 FQNEAQ (reference sequence). This CDR3 reads CASSLINEKLFF. The DNA for the CDR3 is TGTGCCAGCAGCTTAATTAATGAAAAACTGTTTTTT.

V usage is TRBV11-2 and J usage is TRBJ2-7, with D tentatively TRBD2 (5 bases). Germline V gives CDR1 SGHAT, CDR2 FQNNGV. Trimming took 2 bases from V and 2 from J, leaving 10 bases between them. The CDR3 runs to 14 residues. This CDR3 is CASSLSGSTYEQYF. As DNA, the CDR3 is TGTGCCAGCAGCTTATCGGGGTCTACCTACGAGCAGTACTTC.

The J gene is TRBJ2-3, the V gene TRBV5-1; D assignment may be TRBD1 or TRBD2 (5 bases each). The CDR3 sequence is 14 residues long. Germline values: CDR1 SGHRS, CDR2 YFSETQ. Trimming took 0 bases from V and 4 from J, leaving 9 bases between them. As DNA, the CDR3 is TGCGCCAGCAGCTTGGCCGTGGGGGCAGATACGCAGTATTTT. Amino acid sequence: CASSLAVGADTQYF.

In this sample, this clone turned up once. V gene TRBV19 combines with J gene TRBJ1-1, with D possibly being TRBD1 (6 bases). CDR1 is LNHDA, CDR2 SQIVND, per germline (reference sequence). The V end lost 3 bases, the J end lost 7 bases, and 12 bases lay between the germline ends. The CDR3 extends over 13 amino acids. This chain's CDR3 is CASSIWGRGEAFF. CDR3 coding DNA: TGTGCCAGTAGTATTTGGGGGCGAGGTGAAGCTTTCTTT.

This rearrangement joins TRBV7-8 to TRBJ2-5; weak D call: TRBD2 (5 bases). Per germline, CDR1 SGHVS and CDR2 FQNEAQ. This CDR3 has 14 amino acids. The germline V and J ends were trimmed by 5 bases and 1 base, with 11 bases remaining between them. The CDR3 sequence: CASSPRETQETQYF. The DNA of the CDR3 is TGTGCCAGCAGCCCACGGGAAACCCAAGAGACCCAGTACTTC.

The V gene is TRBV10-2, the J gene TRBJ1-1; weak D call: TRBD1 (6 bases). V was clipped by 7 bases and J by 5 bases, with 20 bases between them. Germline V CDR1 and CDR2: WSHSY, SAAADI. This CDR3 region has 15 residues. CDR3 residues: CASNKVGGKGTEAFF. The CDR3, as DNA: TGCGCCAGCAACAAAGTAGGGGGTAAGGGGACTGAAGCTTTCTTT.

The chain is built from TRBV7-2 and TRBJ2-2; D unresolved. The CDR3 spans 14 residues. Germline CDR1 SGHTA, CDR2 FQGNSA. The ends were cut back, 1 base at V and 8 bases at J, with 11 bases in the middle. CDR3 protein: CASSLVTGQGELFF. CDR3 DNA sequence: TGTGCCAGCAGCTTAGTCACCGGCCAGGGGGAGCTGTTTTTT.

This clone was counted once. The chain uses TRBV5-1 and TRBJ1-2; 7 nucleotides match TRBD1. CDR1 is SGHRS and CDR2 is YFSETQ in the germline V gene. With V trimmed by 3 bases and J by 2 bases, 4 bases remained unmatched. The CDR3 runs to 14 residues. This CDR3 is CASSWGQMNYGYTF. CDR3 in DNA: TGCGCCAGCAGCTGGGGACAGATGAACTATGGCTACACCTTC.

The chain carries TRBV5-1 and TRBJ2-3, with D possibly being TRBD1 (5 bases). The germline CDR1 and CDR2 sequences are SGHRS and YFSETQ. CDR3 length equals 15 residues. Trimming removed 1 base from V and 2 bases from J, with 11 bases in between. CDR3 DNA sequence: TGCGCCAGCAGCTTGACAGGATTCTACACAGATACGCAGTATTTT. It codes for CASSLTGFYTDTQYF.

V is TRBV11-2 and J is TRBJ1-4; the D is unclear. CDR3 length equals 13 residues. Trimming took off 6 bases at V and 2 bases at J, with 7 bases between the two ends. The germline V gene encodes CDR1 SGHAT and CDR2 FQNNGV. Written as DNA, the CDR3 is TGTGCCAGCAGGGTGACGACTAATGAAAAACTGTTTTTT. It codes for CASRVTTNEKLFF.

The J gene is TRBJ2-5, the V gene TRBV7-3, with D perhaps assigned TRBD1 or TRBD2 (5 bases each). Trimming shortened V by 6 bases and J by 1 base, and 12 bases separated the two germline ends. Germline CDR1 is SGHTA and CDR2 is FQGTGA. The CDR3 contains 14 residues. In DNA, the CDR3 is TGTGCCAGCAGTCAAACCGGGGCCCAAGAGACCCAGTACTTC. Translated, it gives CASSQTGAQETQYF. Using reference TRBV7-3 and TRBJ2-5 for the parts outside the CDR3, the full variable domain is GAGVSQTPSNKVTEKGKYVELRCDPISGHTALYWYRQSLGQGPEFLIYFQGTGAADDSGLPNDRFFAVRPEGSVSTLKIQRTERGDSAVYLCASSQTGAQETQYFGPGTRLLVL.

The V and J genes are TRBV19 and TRBJ1-1; D ambiguous. The ends were cut back, 2 bases at V and 7 bases at J, with 8 bases in the middle. Germline CDR1 is LNHDA and CDR2 is SQIVND (reference sequence). The CDR3 totals 12 residues. CDR3: CASSIPGIEAFF. The CDR3 nucleotides are TGTGCCAGTAGTATACCCGGGATTGAAGCTTTCTTT.

This sequence joins TRBV6-2 or TRBV6-3 and TRBJ1-1; no clear D. V gave up 6 bases and J gave up 6 bases, with 20 bases separating them. The CDR3 totals 15 residues. CDR1 and CDR2 (germline): MNHEY, SVGEGT. The CDR3 DNA reads TGTGCCAGCAGCCAACCCTTTGACGGATTGGCTGAAGCTTTCTTT. Translating gives CASSQPFDGLAEAFF.